These 13 T cell receptor beta chains were all obtained from the same sample, sequenced in a study of control samples from healthy donors and cancer patients. Method: immunoSEQ multiplex PCR; TCRdb's copy keeps in-frame clones and lacks some. Here the sample spans 77,000 or so clones, roughly 91% being singletons. The sequencing sample was made of blood. Receptor source: a man aged 25-45 years in good health.

In this sample, this clone turned up once. The chain employs TRBV25-1 and TRBJ2-4; no clear D gene. CDR1 and CDR2 (germline): MGHDK, SYGVNS. V dropped 4 bases and J dropped 8 bases, with 18 bases sitting between them. CDR3 size: 15 residues. This CDR3 reads CASSVSRPGFYIQYF. The CDR3 DNA is TGTGCCAGCAGTGTCTCAAGGCCTGGGTTCTACATTCAGTACTTC.

The chain couples TRBV30 to TRBJ2-3, with 9 nucleotides matching TRBD2. Germline CDR1 GTSNPN, CDR2 SVGIG (reference sequence). The CDR3 covers 15 residues. After removal of 0 bases from V and 1 base from J, the junction contained 2 bases not matched to a gene. This CDR3 reads CAWSVPSGGTDTQYF. Written as DNA, the CDR3 is TGTGCCTGGAGTGTACCTAGCGGGGGCACAGATACGCAGTATTTT.

The V gene is TRBV5-6, the J gene TRBJ2-7, with D perhaps matching TRBD1 or TRBD2 (5 bases each). Trimming left V 4 bases short and J 6 bases short, with 17 bases between. Germline V gene sequence: CDR1 SGHDT, CDR2 YYEEEE. The CDR3 runs 14 residues. CDR3 region: CASSTRDGRGEQYF. The DNA for the CDR3 is TGTGCCAGCAGCACCCGGGACGGCCGAGGCGAGCAGTACTTC.

The chain has TRBV1 and TRBJ1-5; the table's D call, TRBD1, has no DNA check behind it. TRBV1 is shown as a pseudogene. The CDR3 extends over 15 amino acids. The CDR3 protein is CTSSHPMTGRQPQHF. The CDR3 bases are TGCACCAGCAGCCACCCTATGACAGGGCGGCAGCCCCAGCATTTT.

This chain connects TRBV5-1 to TRBJ2-7; D could derive from TRBD1 or TRBD2 (5 bases each). The CDR3 is 15 residues long. Between the trimmed V and J ends, which lost 0 bases and 3 bases, there was a span of 13 bases. Germline CDR1 SGHRS, CDR2 YFSETQ. The CDR3 region is CASSLVGEGYYEQYF. DNA for the CDR3: TGCGCCAGCAGCTTGGTGGGGGAAGGGTACTACGAGCAGTACTTC.

The gene calls are TRBV18 and TRBJ2-1; possible D gene TRBD2, 6 bases. V was cut by 1 base and J by 10 bases, with 20 bases left in between. In germline, CDR1 is KGHSH, CDR2 LQKENI. This CDR3 is built from 16 residues. The CDR3 DNA reads as TGTGCCAGCTCACCACGGATTAGCGGCGTGGGTCGGGAGCAGTTCTTC. It yields the protein CASSPRISGVGREQFF.

This clone was seen only a few times. The rearrangement links TRBV2 to TRBJ1-1; perhaps TRBD1 as D (6 bases). V lost 2 bases to trimming and J lost 0 bases, with 10 bases between them. There are 15 residues in the CDR3. Looked up from germline, CDR1 is SNHLY and CDR2 is FYNNEI. The CDR3 DNA follows: TGTGCCAGCAGTGAAAGGGGGTCGATGAACACTGAAGCTTTCTTT. Its translation: CASSERGSMNTEAFF.

This chain uses TRBV7-6 with TRBJ2-3; a weak D match, TRBD1 (6 bases). The V gene lost 6 bases and the J gene lost 7 bases, with 11 bases spanning the gap. The CDR3 is made up of 12 amino acids. The V gene's germline CDR1 is SGHVS and CDR2 FNYEAQ. As DNA, the CDR3 is TGTGCCAGCAGTGGAACAGGGTATACGCAGTATTTT. This sequence encodes CASSGTGYTQYF.

This chain links TRBV4-2 with TRBJ1-3; no definite D call. The CDR3 has 16 amino acids. V dropped 1 base and J dropped 0 bases, with 10 bases sitting between them. Germline values: CDR1 LGHNA, CDR2 YNFKEQ. For the CDR3, the DNA is TGTGCCAGCAGCCAAGGGTCAGCAAGCTCTGGAAACACCATATATTTT. The encoded protein is CASSQGSASSGNTIYF.

V is TRBV19 and J is TRBJ1-5; D might be TRBD1 (5 bases). Trimming pared 10 bases from V and 0 bases from J, leaving 10 bases between. The CDR3 contains 13 residues. The germline gives CDR1 LNHDA, CDR2 SQIVND (reference sequence). In DNA, the CDR3 is TGTGCCATCCGGGGGTATAGCAATCAGCCCCAGCATTTT. Translation gives CAIRGYSNQPQHF.

The chain combines TRBV6-5 with TRBJ1-5, with a possible D match to TRBD1 (6 bases). This CDR3 contains 13 residues. Germline lookup yields CDR1 MNHEY and CDR2 SVGAGI. The V end lost 6 bases, the J end lost 7 bases, and 13 bases lay between the germline ends. The CDR3 here is CASRQGAFQPQHF. CDR3 in DNA: TGTGCCAGCAGACAGGGCGCTTTCCAGCCCCAGCATTTT.

The rearrangement joins TRBV27 to TRBJ1-5; D gene uncertain. V lost 4 bases to trimming and J lost 0 bases, with 4 bases between them. This CDR3 contains 13 residues. Germline-derived CDR1 and CDR2 are MNHEY and SMNVEV (reference sequence). CDR3 coding DNA: TGTGCCAGCAGTTGGGATAGCAATCAGCCCCAGCATTTT. It is translated as CASSWDSNQPQHF.

The genes are TRBV7-9 and TRBJ1-5; 7 bases line up with TRBD1. Germline trimming cut 5 bases from V and 3 bases from J; bases unmatched to any gene: 7. This CDR3 region has 15 residues. Germline CDR1 SEHNR, CDR2 FQNEAQ (reference sequence). The CDR3 sequence: CASSTGQAINQPQHF. In DNA form, the CDR3 reads TGTGCCAGCAGCACCGGACAGGCCATCAATCAGCCCCAGCATTTT.